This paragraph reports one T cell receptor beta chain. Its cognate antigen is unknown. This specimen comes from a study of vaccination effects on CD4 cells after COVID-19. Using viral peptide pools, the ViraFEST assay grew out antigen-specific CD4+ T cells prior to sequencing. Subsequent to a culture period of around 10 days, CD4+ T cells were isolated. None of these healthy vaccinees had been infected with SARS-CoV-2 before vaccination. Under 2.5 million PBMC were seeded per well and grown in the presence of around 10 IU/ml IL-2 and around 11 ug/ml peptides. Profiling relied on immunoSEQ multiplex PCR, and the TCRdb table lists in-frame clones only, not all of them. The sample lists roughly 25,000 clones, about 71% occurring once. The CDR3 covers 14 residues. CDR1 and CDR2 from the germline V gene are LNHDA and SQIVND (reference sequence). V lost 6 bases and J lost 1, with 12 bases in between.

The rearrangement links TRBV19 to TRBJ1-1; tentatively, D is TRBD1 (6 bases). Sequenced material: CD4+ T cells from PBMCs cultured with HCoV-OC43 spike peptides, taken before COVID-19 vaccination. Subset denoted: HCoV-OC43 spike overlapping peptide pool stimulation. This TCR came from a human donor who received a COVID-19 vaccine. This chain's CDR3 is CASSSGHPNTEAFF. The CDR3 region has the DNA TGTGCCAGTAGCTCGGGACACCCGAACACTGAAGCTTTCTTT.